Listed below are T cell receptor beta chains from one sample, sequenced in a study of CD8+ T cells in alopecia areata. Method: immunoSEQ multiplex PCR; TCRdb's copy keeps in-frame clones and lacks some. The data show approximately 200,000 clones, roughly 60% seen once. Sequencing was performed on CD4+ T cells sorted from blood, taken at week 24, from a patient treated with tofacitinib. The receptor source for this set is a human donor with alopecia areata. Each CDR3 is given with its conserved first and last residue. D genes are given only for firm matches. Expanded clones get a size class; other rows say once, few or many, or leave the size out.

d_gene: NA; abundance: few; v_gene: TRBV5-1; j_gene: TRBJ1-5; CDR3aa: CASSLEPGSGNQPQHF; CDR3nt: TGCGCCAGCAGCTTGGAACCAGGGAGTGGCAATCAGCCCCAGCATTTT
d_gene: TRBD1; abundance: NA; v_gene: TRBV5-1; j_gene: TRBJ1-5; CDR3aa: CASSLGTGVSNQPQHF; CDR3nt: TGCGCCAGCAGCTTAGGGACAGGTGTCAGCAATCAGCCCCAGCATTTT
d_gene: NA; abundance: NA; v_gene: TRBV5-1; j_gene: TRBJ1-2; CDR3aa: CASSSNTGTYGYTF; CDR3nt: TGCGCCAGCAGCTCTAATACAGGGACCTATGGCTACACCTTC
d_gene: TRBD1; abundance: NA; v_gene: TRBV5-1; j_gene: TRBJ2-3; CDR3aa: CASSETGDYTQYF; CDR3nt: TGCGCCAGCAGCGAGACAGGGGACTATACGCAGTATTTT
d_gene: NA; abundance: NA; v_gene: TRBV10-3; j_gene: TRBJ1-5; CDR3aa: CAISPQLSNQPQHF; CDR3nt: TGTGCCATCAGTCCTCAGCTTAGCAATCAGCCCCAGCATTTT
d_gene: NA; abundance: NA; v_gene: TRBV15; j_gene: TRBJ2-5; CDR3aa: CATSRATSASQETQYF; CDR3nt: TGTGCCACCAGCAGAGCTACATCCGCCAGTCAAGAGACCCAGTACTTC
d_gene: NA; abundance: few; v_gene: TRBV5-1; j_gene: TRBJ2-7; CDR3aa: CASSLEGPEEQYF; CDR3nt: TGCGCCAGCAGCTTGGAGGGGCCCGAAGAGCAGTACTTC
d_gene: NA; abundance: NA; v_gene: TRBV30; j_gene: TRBJ2-5; CDR3aa: CAWRNGGETQYF; CDR3nt: TGTGCCTGGAGGAACGGAGGGGAGACCCAGTACTTC
d_gene: TRBD2; abundance: NA; v_gene: TRBV4-3; j_gene: TRBJ2-7; CDR3aa: CASSQAVGTSGVATYEQYF; CDR3nt: TGCGCCAGCAGCCAAGCGGTGGGGACTAGCGGAGTCGCAACCTACGAGCAGTACTTC
d_gene: NA; abundance: NA; v_gene: TRBV25-1; j_gene: TRBJ2-6; CDR3aa: CASSDAGTRANVLTF; CDR3nt: TGTGCCAGCAGTGATGCCGGGACGCGGGCCAACGTCCTGACTTTC
d_gene: TRBD1; abundance: NA; v_gene: TRBV5-4; j_gene: TRBJ2-3; CDR3aa: CASSGRDRGSDTQYF; CDR3nt: TGTGCCAGCAGCGGCCGGGACAGGGGTTCAGATACGCAGTATTTT
d_gene: NA; abundance: NA; v_gene: TRBV2; j_gene: TRBJ2-7; CDR3aa: CASSARQGYHEQYF; CDR3nt: TGTGCCAGCAGTGCTCGGCAGGGTTACCACGAGCAGTACTTC
d_gene: TRBD2; abundance: NA; v_gene: TRBV29-1; j_gene: TRBJ2-1; CDR3aa: CSVEGGATSGGGNEQFF; CDR3nt: TGCAGCGTTGAAGGGGGTGCGACTAGCGGCGGGGGCAATGAGCAGTTCTTC
d_gene: NA; abundance: NA; v_gene: TRBV5-1; j_gene: TRBJ1-6; CDR3aa: CASGSGSGMGSPLHF; CDR3nt: TGCGCCAGCGGATCCGGGTCGGGAATGGGTTCACCCCTCCACTTT
d_gene: NA; abundance: NA; v_gene: TRBV29-1; j_gene: TRBJ1-5; CDR3aa: CSVARGFNSAQHF; CDR3nt: TGCAGCGTTGCCAGGGGCTTCAATTCGGCCCAGCATTTT
d_gene: NA; abundance: few; v_gene: TRBV28; j_gene: TRBJ2-7; CDR3aa: CASSHRAPAPYEQYF; CDR3nt: TGTGCCAGCAGCCACAGGGCTCCAGCACCCTACGAGCAGTACTTC
d_gene: NA; abundance: few; v_gene: TRBV2; j_gene: TRBJ2-2; CDR3aa: CASSRQGSGTGELFF; CDR3nt: TGTGCCAGCTCAAGGCAGGGGAGCGGGACCGGGGAGCTGTTTTTT
d_gene: NA; abundance: few; v_gene: TRBV7-9; j_gene: TRBJ2-4; CDR3aa: CASSYEDIQYF; CDR3nt: TGTGCCAGCAGCTATGAAGACATTCAGTACTTC
d_gene: NA; abundance: few; v_gene: TRBV25-1; j_gene: TRBJ2-4; CDR3aa: CASSESGRVNIQYF; CDR3nt: TGTGCCAGCAGTGAGAGTGGCAGGGTGAACATTCAGTACTTC
d_gene: TRBD2; abundance: NA; v_gene: TRBV4-3; j_gene: TRBJ2-7; CDR3aa: CASSQSGGTSYEQYF; CDR3nt: TGCGCCAGCAGCCAGAGCGGGGGGACATCCTACGAGCAGTACTTC
d_gene: NA; abundance: NA; v_gene: TRBV6-6; j_gene: TRBJ1-2; CDR3aa: CASTDWGAYGYTF; CDR3nt: TGTGCCAGCACCGACTGGGGGGCCTATGGCTACACCTTC
d_gene: NA; abundance: few; v_gene: TRBV6-5; j_gene: TRBJ2-3; CDR3aa: CASASGLVDTQYF; CDR3nt: TGTGCCAGCGCCTCCGGCTTGGTGGATACGCAGTATTTT
d_gene: NA; abundance: few; v_gene: TRBV4-3; j_gene: TRBJ2-5; CDR3aa: CASSQGPQETQYF; CDR3nt: TGCGCCAGCAGCCAAGGACCACAAGAGACCCAGTACTTC
d_gene: TRBD2; abundance: NA; v_gene: TRBV11-2; j_gene: TRBJ2-6; CDR3aa: CASRSFRGDPASGANVLTF; CDR3nt: TGTGCCAGCAGGTCATTTCGGGGGGACCCAGCCTCTGGGGCCAACGTCCTGACTTTC
d_gene: TRBD2; abundance: once; v_gene: TRBV5-4; j_gene: TRBJ2-3; CDR3aa: CASSPRLAGFTDTQYF; CDR3nt: TGTGCCAGCAGCCCCCGACTAGCGGGATTCACAGATACGCAGTATTTT
d_gene: NA; abundance: few; v_gene: TRBV9; j_gene: TRBJ1-4; CDR3aa: CASSTRQDEKLFF; CDR3nt: TGTGCCAGCAGCACCCGACAGGATGAAAAACTGTTTTTT
d_gene: TRBD1; abundance: NA; v_gene: TRBV6-6; j_gene: TRBJ1-2; CDR3aa: CASSQDRGNYGYTF; CDR3nt: TGTGCCAGCAGTCAGGACAGGGGGAACTATGGCTACACCTTC
d_gene: NA; abundance: NA; v_gene: TRBV7-2; j_gene: TRBJ2-3; CDR3aa: CASSFLSTDTQYF; CDR3nt: TGTGCCAGCAGCTTTTTGAGCACAGATACGCAGTATTTT
d_gene: TRBD2; abundance: NA; v_gene: TRBV6-5; j_gene: TRBJ2-7; CDR3aa: CASSYDLAGSYEQYF; CDR3nt: TGTGCCAGCAGTTATGATCTAGCGGGAAGCTACGAGCAGTACTTC
d_gene: TRBD1; abundance: NA; v_gene: TRBV7-9; j_gene: TRBJ1-2; CDR3aa: CASSKQTGPSNYGYTF; CDR3nt: TGTGCCAGCAGCAAACAGACAGGGCCGTCAAACTATGGCTACACCTTC
d_gene: NA; abundance: few; v_gene: TRBV28; j_gene: TRBJ2-3; CDR3aa: CASNREIEDTQYF; CDR3nt: TGTGCCAGCAACAGGGAAATTGAAGATACGCAGTATTTT
d_gene: TRBD2; abundance: few; v_gene: TRBV28; j_gene: TRBJ2-1; CDR3aa: CASRTTSGWYNEQFF; CDR3nt: TGTGCCAGCAGGACGACTAGCGGGTGGTACAATGAGCAGTTCTTC
d_gene: NA; abundance: NA; v_gene: TRBV11-2; j_gene: TRBJ2-1; CDR3aa: CASRGLADSYNEQFF; CDR3nt: TGTGCCAGCAGAGGATTAGCGGACTCCTACAATGAGCAGTTCTTC
d_gene: NA; abundance: NA; v_gene: TRBV5-6; j_gene: TRBJ1-1; CDR3aa: CASSLGSAGGNTEAFF; CDR3nt: TGTGCCAGCAGCTTGGGTTCCGCCGGGGGGAATACTGAAGCTTTCTTT
d_gene: TRBD2; abundance: few; v_gene: TRBV10-3; j_gene: TRBJ2-7; CDR3aa: CAISEGTSVSYEQYF; CDR3nt: TGTGCCATCAGTGAGGGGACTAGCGTGTCCTACGAGCAGTACTTC
d_gene: TRBD2; abundance: NA; v_gene: TRBV7-2; j_gene: TRBJ2-2; CDR3aa: CASSWAGVTGELFF; CDR3nt: TGTGCCAGCAGCTGGGCGGGGGTCACCGGGGAGCTGTTTTTT
d_gene: NA; abundance: NA; v_gene: TRBV9; j_gene: TRBJ2-5; CDR3aa: CASSANLGPQYF; CDR3nt: TGTGCCAGCAGCGCTAACCTAGGGCCCCAGTACTTC
d_gene: NA; abundance: NA; v_gene: TRBV29-1; j_gene: TRBJ2-1; CDR3aa: CSVGQYNEQFF; CDR3nt: TGCAGCGTAGGACAGTACAATGAGCAGTTCTTC
d_gene: NA; abundance: NA; v_gene: TRBV5-1; j_gene: TRBJ1-1; CDR3aa: CASSLEKGNTEAFF; CDR3nt: TGCGCCAGCAGCTTGGAAAAGGGGAACACTGAAGCTTTCTTT
d_gene: NA; abundance: NA; v_gene: TRBV28; j_gene: TRBJ2-3; CDR3aa: CASSSDRISTDTQYF; CDR3nt: TGTGCCAGCAGCTCTGACAGGATAAGCACAGATACGCAGTATTTT
d_gene: NA; abundance: NA; v_gene: TRBV11-2; j_gene: TRBJ2-7; CDR3aa: CASSPRDSSYEQYF; CDR3nt: TGTGCCAGCAGCCCGCGGGACAGTTCCTACGAGCAGTACTTC
d_gene: TRBD1; abundance: NA; v_gene: TRBV27; j_gene: TRBJ2-5; CDR3aa: CASSSPGQARETQYF; CDR3nt: TGTGCCAGCAGCTCTCCGGGACAGGCTAGGGAGACCCAGTACTTC
d_gene: NA; abundance: few; v_gene: TRBV29-1; j_gene: TRBJ2-5; CDR3aa: CSVQRGARETQYF; CDR3nt: TGCAGCGTCCAGAGGGGGGCGCGAGAGACCCAGTACTTC
d_gene: NA; abundance: NA; v_gene: TRBV3-1/TRBV3-2; j_gene: TRBJ1-2; CDR3aa: CGPADYTF; CDR3nt: TGTGGACCTGCTGACTACACCTTC
d_gene: NA; abundance: NA; v_gene: TRBV12-2; j_gene: TRBJ1-5; CDR3aa: CASRLGGGIQPQHF; CDR3nt: TGTGCAAGTCGCTTAGGCGGGGGGATTCAGCCCCAGCATTTT
d_gene: TRBD2; abundance: few; v_gene: TRBV7-8; j_gene: TRBJ2-1; CDR3aa: CASSLYGLAGKSYNEQFF; CDR3nt: TGTGCCAGCAGCTTATATGGACTAGCGGGAAAGTCCTACAATGAGCAGTTCTTC